This TCR beta chain was observed in a study of blood T cells in healthy people across ages. Study-wide results and limits: Estimated diversity that came from one million T cells was considered an underestimate. Relative to aged donors, long-lived donors carried more naive CD4+ cells and displayed higher diversity.

Healthy Caucasian individuals from Russia aged about 6 to 90 served as donors. Every donor provided around 9.5 milliliters of peripheral blood. Germline V gene data show CDR1 as LGHDT and CDR2 as YNNKEL (reference sequence). The V gene lost 0 bases and the J gene lost 2 bases, with 14 bases spanning the gap. The CDR3 loop spans 16 amino acids. This clonotype appeared a few times. Its antigen is not identified. For the second PCR, which ran for about 6 to 11 cycles, a sample-barcoded 5' primer and a J-beta primer mix were used. TCRdb processed the 5' RACE reads anew with MiXCR; each CDR3 protein has one entry. The sample has 800,000 to 950,000 distinct CDR3 sequences, about 27% seen once. These records were also assigned to another study, of T cells of mothers and their children.

The chain couples TRBV3-1 to TRBJ2-7; a possible D gene is TRBD2 (6 bases). The sequence derives from a woman between 40 and 50 years old in good health. Sequencing was carried out using blood. The CDR3 protein is CASSQERGRGTYEQYF. Here the CDR3 DNA reads TGTGCCAGCAGCCAAGAGAGGGGACGGGGGACCTACGAGCAGTACTTC.